This entry lists 29 T cell receptor beta chains sequenced from one sample in a study of blood T cell repertoires in COVID-19. This table comes from immunoSEQ multiplex PCR, and its TCRdb copy is limited to in-frame clones, with some not included. Among tens of thousands of clones listed, 75% to 85% were seen once. Input material: peripheral blood. Source of these receptors: a man in his forties with acute or convalescent COVID-19.

This chain joins TRBV7-2 and TRBJ1-5; 7 bases match TRBD1. V dropped 3 bases and J dropped 4; count of bases not matched to a gene: 3. This CDR3 is built from 14 residues. From germline, CDR1 is SGHTA and CDR2 FQGNSA. The DNA for the CDR3 is TGTGCCAGCAGCTTGGGACAGATAAATCAGCCCCAGCATTTT. Translating it yields CASSLGQINQPQHF.

The chain links TRBV28 to TRBJ1-1; TRBD1 matches at 8 bases. V trimming: 5 bases; J trimming: 4 bases; junction bases outside the gene matches: 6. This CDR3 is 14 amino acids long. Germline CDR1 reads MDHEN; CDR2 reads SYDVKM. Here the CDR3 reads CASSGQGGITEAFF. Written as DNA, the CDR3 is TGTGCCAGCAGTGGACAGGGAGGGATCACTGAAGCTTTCTTT.

V usage is TRBV6-5 and J usage is TRBJ2-4; D possibly corresponds to TRBD2 (5 bases). Deletions cut 4 bases from V and 0 bases from J, with 10 bases between. This CDR3 has 15 amino acids. Germline loops: CDR1 MNHEY, CDR2 SVGAGI. The CDR3, as DNA: TGTGCCAGCAGTTCCGCGGGCCTAGCCAAAAACATTCAGTACTTC. Translating it yields CASSSAGLAKNIQYF.

The rearrangement links TRBV6-6 to TRBJ2-2; 11 bases map to TRBD1. Germline V gives CDR1 MNHNY, CDR2 SVGAGI (reference sequence). There are 14 residues in the CDR3. With V trimmed by 6 bases and J by 5 bases, 2 bases remained unmatched. The CDR3 nucleotides read TGTGCCAGCAGCCGGGACAGGGGGACCGGGGAGCTGTTTTTT. Protein: CASSRDRGTGELFF.

DNA for the CDR3: TGCGCCAGCAGCTTGGTGGGGACAACCCTGAACACTGAAGCTTTCTTT. This encodes CASSLVGTTLNTEAFF. The chain employs TRBV5-1 and TRBJ1-1, with D maybe TRBD1 (6 bases). The germline V gene has CDR1 SGHRS and CDR2 YFSETQ. Trimming stripped 0 bases from V and 0 bases from J, with 12 bases between. This CDR3 has 16 amino acids.

V and J are TRBV6-6 and TRBJ2-1, with 7 bases fitting TRBD2. The CDR3 loop spans 14 amino acids. Germline CDR1 is MNHNY and CDR2 is SVGAGI (reference sequence). The J segment lost 6 bases and the V segment lost 2 bases, leaving 4 bases of the junction unmatched. The CDR3 region has the DNA TGTGCCAGCAGTTACGGGGAGGGAGGCAATGAGCAGTTCTTC. Protein sequence: CASSYGEGGNEQFF.

The V gene is TRBV24-1, the J gene TRBJ2-7, with TRBD1 matching 7 bases. From germline, CDR1 is KGHDR and CDR2 SFDVKD. V lost 7 bases and J lost 5; bases outside the gene matches: 1. The CDR3 covers 11 residues. This CDR3 reads CATRRGHEQYF. The CDR3 DNA is TGTGCCACCAGAAGGGGGCACGAGCAGTACTTC.

The J gene is TRBJ2-1, the V gene TRBV6-2 or TRBV6-3; TRBD1 matches 8 bases. Trimming at V came to 5 bases and at J to 3 bases, leaving 9 bases not matched to a gene. The CDR3 consists of 16 residues. Germline lookup yields CDR1 MNHEY and CDR2 SVGEGT. The CDR3 here is CASSPRTGSLYNEQFF. The CDR3 bases are TGTGCCAGCAGTCCACGGACAGGGTCTCTCTACAATGAGCAGTTCTTC.

The CDR3, as DNA: TGTGCCAGCAAGCCCAGCCAGGGCCAGGGGGTCAATCAGCCCCAGCATTTT. It is translated as CASKPSQGQGVNQPQHF. The genes are TRBV27 and TRBJ1-5; 7 positions match TRBD1. Germline values: CDR1 MNHEY, CDR2 SMNVEV (reference sequence). V lost 7 bases, J lost 3 bases, and 15 bases stayed unmatched. The CDR3 is made up of 17 amino acids.

This clone occurred once. V and J are TRBV6-5 and TRBJ2-5, with D possibly TRBD1 on 6 matching bases. V gave up 5 bases and J gave up 5 bases, with 12 bases separating them. The CDR3 has 13 amino acids. Germline V CDR1 and CDR2: MNHEY, SVGAGI. DNA for the CDR3: TGTGCCAGCAGTACAGGGATCTCCGAGACCCAGTACTTC. Translated: CASSTGISETQYF.

This sequence joins TRBV5-4 and TRBJ1-6; perhaps TRBD1 as D (6 bases). The germline V and J ends were trimmed by 6 bases and 7 bases, with 14 bases remaining between them. This CDR3 spans 14 amino acids. From germline, CDR1 is SGHNT and CDR2 YYREEE (reference sequence). Written as DNA, the CDR3 is TGTGCCAGCAACGACGAGGGGGGGAATTCACCCCTCCACTTT. Encoded protein: CASNDEGGNSPLHF.

The J gene is TRBJ2-2, the V gene TRBV4-1; D is unclear. The CDR3 totals 15 residues. Germline CDR1 MGHRA, CDR2 YSYEKL. V was clipped by 0 bases and J by 0 bases, with 5 bases between them. CDR3 sequence: CASSQESPNTGELFF. In DNA, the CDR3 is TGCGCCAGCAGCCAAGAGAGCCCGAACACCGGGGAGCTGTTTTTT.

The chain has TRBV9 and TRBJ1-2; D remains ambiguous. CDR1 is SGDLS and CDR2 is YYNGEE in the germline V gene. This CDR3 has 11 amino acids. Trimming left V 3 bases short and J 8 bases short, with 8 bases between. The CDR3 region has the DNA TGTGCCAGCAGCGCGGGATTAGGCTACACCTTC. It is translated as CASSAGLGYTF.

This chain connects TRBV6-6 to TRBJ2-7; TRBD1 might be the D (7 bases). CDR3 length: 14 amino acids. Germline CDR1 and CDR2: MNHNY and SVGAGI (reference sequence). V was shortened by 6 bases and J by 6 bases, with 18 bases between the two germline ends. The CDR3 loop reads CASRGTGDSSEQYF. CDR3 DNA: TGTGCCAGCAGGGGTACAGGGGACTCTAGCGAGCAGTACTTC.

The V and J genes are TRBV11-2 and TRBJ2-2; D may be TRBD2 (6 bases). The length of the CDR3 is 14 residues. V was trimmed by 4 bases and J by 7 bases, leaving 13 bases between them. Germline CDR1 and CDR2: SGHAT and FQNNGV. The CDR3 DNA reads TGTGCCAGCAGCTCTCGACTAGAAGTCGGGGAGCTGTTTTTT. This gives the protein CASSSRLEVGELFF.

This rearrangement joins TRBV23-1 to TRBJ2-7, with 16 bases fitting TRBD2. TRBV23-1 is an open reading frame whose function is uncertain. V was clipped by 0 bases and J by 1 base; unmatched bases: 9. The CDR3 totals 20 residues. The CDR3 DNA is TGCGCCAGCAGTCAATCGGGAAAGGGACTAGCGGGGGGGAATTCCTACGAGCAGTACGTC. It is translated as CASSQSGKGLAGGNSYEQYV.

This clone came up once. The CDR3 DNA is TGCGCCAGCAGCTTGGACGTAGCGAACACCGGGGAGCTGTTTTTT. Amino acids: CASSLDVANTGELFF. The chain has TRBV5-1 and TRBJ2-2; D remains ambiguous. The V gene's germline CDR1 is SGHRS and CDR2 YFSETQ. V lost 0 bases, J lost 0 bases, and 6 bases lay in between. The CDR3 consists of 15 residues. The entire variable domain, with the rest obtained from reference TRBV5-1 and TRBJ2-2, is as follows: KAGVTQTPRYLIKTRGQQVTLSCSPISGHRSVSWYQQTPGQGLQFLFEYFSETQRNKGNFPGRFSGRQFSNSRSEMNVSTLELGDSALYLCASSLDVANTGELFFGEGSRLTVL.

V and J are TRBV5-1 and TRBJ1-2, with 8 bases lining up with TRBD1. With 0 bases clipped from V and 6 bases from J, the junction kept 4 bases outside the gene matches. Germline V gene data show CDR1 as SGHRS and CDR2 as YFSETQ. The CDR3 covers 14 residues. The CDR3 region is CASSLGGTGHGYTF. CDR3 DNA sequence: TGCGCCAGCAGCTTGGGCGGGACAGGCCATGGCTACACCTTC.

The chain uses TRBV7-9 and TRBJ1-1, with TRBD1 matching 9 bases. The germline CDR1 and CDR2 sequences are SEHNR and FQNEAQ (reference sequence). CDR3 length: 15 amino acids. J was trimmed by 9 bases and V by 1 base; bases with no gene match: 9. Here the CDR3 DNA reads TGTGCCAGCAGCTTAGATGGGACAGGGAAGGGGAAAGCTTTCTTT. Translation gives CASSLDGTGKGKAFF. The variable domain in full, with the rest retrieved from reference TRBV7-9 and TRBJ1-1, is DTGVSQNPRHKITKRGQNVTFRCDPISEHNRLYWYRQTLGQGPEFLTYFQNEAQLEKSRLLSDRFSAERPKGSFSTLEIQRTEQGDSAMYLCASSLDGTGKGKAFFGQGTRLTVV.

The V call is TRBV29-1, the J call TRBJ2-5, with 8 bases fitting TRBD1. With V trimmed by 7 bases and J by 2 bases, 9 bases remained unmatched. CDR1 and CDR2 from the germline V gene are SQVTM and ANQGSEA. The CDR3 has 14 residues. In DNA, the CDR3 is TGCAGCGGAGGACACAGGGGGTTACAAGAGACCCAGTACTTC. Residues: CSGGHRGLQETQYF.

The chain employs TRBV6-5 and TRBJ1-6; weak D call: TRBD1 (6 bases). From germline, CDR1 is MNHEY and CDR2 SVGAGI. Trimming stripped 3 bases from V and 8 bases from J, with 14 bases between. The CDR3 has 15 residues. Here the CDR3 reads CASSYWGQGDSPLHF. The CDR3 nucleotides read TGTGCCAGCAGTTATTGGGGGCAGGGAGATTCACCCCTCCACTTT.

This chain links TRBV3-1 (or the pseudogene TRBV3-2) with TRBJ2-6, with TRBD2 as a possible D gene (5 bases). Germline CDR1 reads LGHDT; CDR2 reads YNNKEL (reference sequence). This CDR3 spans 15 amino acids. Deletions cut 4 bases from V and 0 bases from J, with 7 bases between. In DNA, the CDR3 is TGTGCCAGCAGCCCAGCGGCCTCTGGGGCCAACGTCCTGACTTTC. It translates to CASSPAASGANVLTF.

The count of this clone is one. The rearrangement uses TRBV3-1 (or the pseudogene TRBV3-2) and TRBJ1-2; 7 bases fit TRBD1. Looked up from germline, CDR1 is LGHDT and CDR2 is YNNKEL (reference sequence). V lost 1 base and J lost 6; bases outside the gene matches: 8. The CDR3 runs 15 residues. This CDR3 reads CASSQVDRKINGYTF. In DNA, the CDR3 is TGTGCCAGCAGCCAAGTGGACAGGAAGATTAATGGCTACACCTTC.

CDR3 region: CATSGQGGDGQPQHF. The DNA for the CDR3 is TGTGCCACCAGTGGGCAGGGAGGGGACGGTCAGCCCCAGCATTTT. The chain recombines TRBV24-1 with TRBJ1-5, with D possibly being TRBD1 (5 bases). The CDR3 is 15 residues long. Germline CDR1 reads KGHDR; CDR2 reads SFDVKD. Trimming removed 5 bases from V and 6 bases from J, with 16 bases in between.

V and J are TRBV18 and TRBJ1-1; 9 bases are a match to TRBD1. Germline V CDR1 and CDR2: KGHSH, LQKENI. V lost 2 bases to trimming and J lost 5 bases; unmatched junction nucleotides: 3. This CDR3 spans 14 amino acids. CDR3 amino acids: CASSPGTGMTEAFF. The CDR3 bases are TGTGCCAGCTCACCAGGGACAGGGATGACTGAAGCTTTCTTT.

This sequence joins TRBV11-2 and TRBJ2-2; D possibly corresponds to TRBD1 (6 bases). CDR1 and CDR2 (germline): SGHAT, FQNNGV. CDR3 length: 16 amino acids. Trimming shortened V by 5 bases and J by 4 bases, and 17 bases separated the two germline ends. CDR3 sequence: CASSARSGTPTGELFF. The CDR3 DNA follows: TGTGCCAGCAGCGCCCGATCCGGGACACCCACCGGGGAGCTGTTTTTT.

This chain connects TRBV24-1 to TRBJ1-4; 7 nucleotides align to TRBD1. Trimming took 3 bases from V and 5 from J; bases not matched to a gene: 5. CDR1 and CDR2 (germline): KGHDR, SFDVKD. The CDR3 totals 15 residues. Here the CDR3 DNA reads TGTGCCACCAGTGATGGGGGACAGAAAAATGAAAAACTGTTTTTT. It specifies CATSDGGQKNEKLFF.

The chain joins TRBV5-5 to TRBJ2-3; 10 bases are shared with TRBD1. Germline V CDR1 and CDR2: SGHKS, YYEKEE (reference sequence). This CDR3 is 14 amino acids long. V lost 3 bases and J lost 5; bases outside the gene matches: 3. The CDR3 region is CASSSGQGRDTQYF. CDR3 nucleotides: TGTGCCAGCAGCTCGGGACAGGGGAGAGATACGCAGTATTTT.

The chain has TRBV2 and TRBJ1-1, with 7 bases that match TRBD1. This CDR3 has 15 amino acids. Per the germline V gene, CDR1 is SNHLY and CDR2 is FYNNEI. V lost 6 bases to trimming and J lost 1 base; unmatched junction nucleotides: 8. CDR3 residues: CASSFLGQKNTEAFF. In DNA, the CDR3 is TGTGCCAGCAGCTTCCTGGGACAGAAGAACACTGAAGCTTTCTTT.